This entry lists 21 T cell receptor beta chains sequenced from one sample in a study of T cell repertoires in cytomegalovirus infection. Antigen specificity for these receptors is unknown. TCRdb reprocessed the reads with MiXCR, giving one entry per CDR3 protein. The sample lists 700,000 to 900,000 distinct CDR3 sequences, almost 30% occurring once. The source was cultured CD8+ T cells from PBMCs, collected from culture after CMV antigen stimulation. These receptors were taken from a human donor in good health (CMV status not recorded). Some clones in this sample may be carry-over from other donors' samples.

This clonotype came up many times. CDR3 protein: CASGYQTQYF. The CDR3 DNA is TGTGCCAGCGGCTATCAGACCCAGTACTTC. The V call is TRBV27, the J call TRBJ2-5; no definite D call. The CDR3 extends over 10 amino acids. Germline values: CDR1 MNHEY, CDR2 SMNVEV (reference sequence). Trimming removed 8 bases from V and 6 bases from J, with 7 bases in between.

The table lists this clonotype with many counts. V usage is TRBV7-6 and J usage is TRBJ2-7; 9 nucleotides align to TRBD1. This CDR3 is built from 17 residues. With V trimmed by 1 base and J by 4 bases, 11 bases remained unmatched. Germline CDR1 is SGHVS and CDR2 is FNYEAQ. The CDR3 loop reads CASSLVSGTGKIYEQYF. As DNA, the CDR3 is TGTGCCAGCAGCTTAGTTTCCGGGACAGGGAAAATTTACGAGCAGTACTTC.

A few counts support this clonotype. The V call is TRBV28, the J call TRBJ2-2; D gene ambiguous. Germline-derived CDR1 and CDR2 are MDHEN and SYDVKM. Trimming shortened V by 1 base and J by 5 bases, and 14 bases separated the two germline ends. The CDR3 covers 16 residues. In nucleotides, the CDR3 is TGTGCCAGCAGTTTATTGACGGCTTCGCGGACCGGGGAGCTGTTTTTT. This gives the protein CASSLLTASRTGELFF.

This clonotype was recorded a few times. The chain joins TRBV7-2 to TRBJ1-2; D may be TRBD1 (5 bases). Germline assignment: CDR1 SGHTA and CDR2 FQGNSA. This CDR3 is built from 13 residues. V shed 7 bases and J shed 5 bases, with 14 bases lying between them. CDR3: CASTQGNLYGYTF. CDR3 coding DNA: TGTGCCAGCACCCAGGGAAATCTGTATGGCTACACCTTC.

This chain links TRBV5-6 with TRBJ1-1; D perhaps matches TRBD1 (5 bases). The CDR3 length is 14 residues. Germline assignment: CDR1 SGHDT and CDR2 YYEEEE. The V gene lost 0 bases and the J gene lost 5 bases, with 11 bases spanning the gap. As DNA, the CDR3 is TGTGCCAGCAGCTTGGCGGGGCGGAGGACTGAAGCTTTCTTT. Translating gives CASSLAGRRTEAFF.

There are many counts of this clonotype. The chain has TRBV7-2 and TRBJ2-2; D gene ambiguous. CDR3 length: 12 amino acids. The V end was cut by 1 base, the J end by 11 bases, with 8 bases between. CDR1 SGHTA and CDR2 FQGNSA come from the germline V gene. CDR3 nucleotides: TGTGCCAGCAGCTTAGGGCCTCCTGAGCTGTTTTTT. Protein product: CASSLGPPELFF.

The chain combines TRBV19 with TRBJ2-7; no clear D. Germline V CDR1 and CDR2: LNHDA, SQIVND (reference sequence). The CDR3 extends over 12 amino acids. V lost 10 bases and J 2 bases, leaving 12 bases between the germline ends. The CDR3 loop is CATTDVAYEQYF. The CDR3 DNA sequence: TGTGCCACGACGGACGTCGCCTACGAGCAGTACTTC.

The chain carries TRBV9 and TRBJ1-1; 7 bases agree with TRBD1. Germline assignment: CDR1 SGDLS and CDR2 YYNGEE. V dropped 3 bases and J dropped 10; count of bases not matched to a gene: 9. CDR3 length: 13 amino acids. CDR3 nucleotides: TGTGCCAGCAGCGCTCCCGGGACAGCTGTAGCTTTCTTT. Translating gives CASSAPGTAVAFF.

J is TRBJ2-1 and V is TRBV7-9, with TRBD2 identical over 12 bases. Germline-derived CDR1 and CDR2 are SEHNR and FQNEAQ (reference sequence). V lost 5 bases to trimming and J lost 5 bases; unmatched junction nucleotides: 19. The CDR3 extends over 20 amino acids. The CDR3 DNA is TGTGCCAGCAGCCCCCCATCCAGGGCTTCTAGGACTAGCGGGGACAATGAGCAGTTCTTC. It encodes CASSPPSRASRTSGDNEQFF.

The rearrangement joins TRBV11-3 to TRBJ2-1, with 7 bases that match TRBD2. Germline CDR1 reads SGHNT; CDR2 reads YENEEA. J was trimmed by 7 bases and V by 5 bases; bases with no gene match: 8. The CDR3 is 14 amino acids. The CDR3 DNA follows: TGTGCCAGCAGCGCGACCGGGGAGGGAAATGAGCAGTTCTTC. It encodes CASSATGEGNEQFF.

V usage is TRBV10-3 and J usage is TRBJ1-1; D gene uncertain. Germline lookup yields CDR1 ENHRY and CDR2 SYGVKD. The CDR3 extends over 15 amino acids. Trimming took 0 bases from V and 1 from J, leaving 9 bases between them. DNA for the CDR3: TGTGCCATCAGTGAGTCGAAAGGCCCGAACACTGAAGCTTTCTTT. It specifies CAISESKGPNTEAFF.

The chain links TRBV4-1 to TRBJ2-1; 8 nucleotides align to TRBD2. Looked up from germline, CDR1 is MGHRA and CDR2 is YSYEKL. This CDR3 spans 17 amino acids. With V trimmed by 0 bases and J by 4 bases, 8 bases remained unmatched. CDR3: CASSQEIAGREYNEQFF. CDR3 nucleotides: TGCGCCAGCAGCCAAGAAATAGCGGGGAGAGAGTACAATGAGCAGTTCTTC.

The chain joins TRBV6-1 to TRBJ2-7; D is unclear. Germline loops: CDR1 MNHNS, CDR2 SASEGT. V dropped 3 bases and J dropped 2 bases, with 11 bases sitting between them. This CDR3 is built from 14 residues. CDR3 sequence (DNA): TGTGCCAGCAGTGACGTGGGCCTTACCTACGAGCAGTACGTC. Translating it yields CASSDVGLTYEQYV.

Many counts were recorded for this clonotype. This rearrangement joins TRBV7-2 to TRBJ2-4, with D uncertain. The CDR3 spans 16 residues. V shed 2 bases and J shed 5 bases, with 16 bases lying between them. Germline V gives CDR1 SGHTA, CDR2 FQGNSA. CDR3 loop: CASSLPLLVDQNIQYF. In DNA, the CDR3 is TGTGCCAGCAGCTTACCACTACTCGTTGACCAAAACATTCAGTACTTC.

This clonotype appeared a few times. The genes are TRBV7-8 and TRBJ2-7; D possibly corresponds to TRBD2 (5 bases). The CDR3 is made up of 14 amino acids. V lost 3 bases and J 3 bases, leaving 12 bases between the germline ends. Germline V gene data show CDR1 as SGHVS and CDR2 as FQNEAQ. The DNA for the CDR3 is TGTGCCAGCAGCTTTGGAGGTATAGGCTACGAGCAGTACTTC. Translation: CASSFGGIGYEQYF. Variable domain in full (rest from reference TRBV7-8 and TRBJ2-7): GAGVSQSPRYKVAKRGQDVALRCDPISGHVSLFWYQQALGQGPEFLTYFQNEAQLDKSGLPSDRFFAERPEGSVSTLKIQRTQQEDSAVYLCASSFGGIGYEQYFGPGTRLTVT.

In its sample, this clonotype was seen many times. This chain links TRBV20-1 with TRBJ1-6; no definite D call. Germline V gives CDR1 DFQATT, CDR2 SNEGSKA (reference sequence). This CDR3 contains 17 residues. Between the trimmed V and J ends, which lost 4 bases and 7 bases, there was a span of 23 bases. CDR3 in amino acids: CSAIIPSWAGVNSPLHF. The CDR3 nucleotides read TGCAGTGCTATCATCCCTAGTTGGGCGGGCGTCAATTCACCCCTCCACTTT.

This clonotype was seen a few times. The CDR3 sequence: CASSSSGPSLASTDTQYF. As DNA, the CDR3 is TGTGCCAGCAGTTCCTCCGGGCCTTCCCTAGCCAGCACAGATACGCAGTATTTT. The genes are TRBV12-3 or TRBV12-4 and TRBJ2-3; possibly TRBD2 for D (5 bases). Trimming took 4 bases from V and 0 from J, leaving 20 bases between them. There are 18 residues in the CDR3.

This clonotype has just a few counts. The gene calls are TRBV7-6 and TRBJ1-2; D gene ambiguous. With 8 bases removed from V and 8 bases from J, the gap between germline ends came to 21 bases. This CDR3 is 14 amino acids long. Germline lookup yields CDR1 SGHVS and CDR2 FNYEAQ. The CDR3 reads CASYPGRGLGGYTF. The CDR3 nucleotides read TGTGCCAGCTACCCCGGCCGGGGATTGGGAGGCTACACCTTC.

The chain couples TRBV5-4 to TRBJ1-1, with a tentative D call TRBD1 (6 bases). V was clipped by 1 base and J by 4 bases, with 11 bases between them. The CDR3 spans 14 residues. Per germline, CDR1 SGHNT and CDR2 YYREEE (reference sequence). The CDR3 nucleotides read TGTGCCAGCAGCTTGATCGGGGGGGCCACTGAAGCTTTCTTT. Protein product: CASSLIGGATEAFF.

This clonotype was observed a handful of times. The V gene is TRBV27, the J gene TRBJ2-1; D unclear. Germline CDR1 reads MNHEY; CDR2 reads SMNVEV (reference sequence). The CDR3 runs to 13 residues. V was pared by 3 bases and J by 5 bases, with 8 bases between. CDR3 region: CASSLNLNNEQFF. CDR3 sequence (DNA): TGTGCCAGCAGTTTGAACTTGAACAATGAGCAGTTCTTC.

CDR3 DNA: TGCGCCAGCAGCCATGGACAGGACTCTGGAAACACCATATATTTT. This sequence encodes CASSHGQDSGNTIYF. J is TRBJ1-3 and V is TRBV4-1; TRBD1 matches at 7 bases. Germline assignment: CDR1 MGHRA and CDR2 YSYEKL. This CDR3 spans 15 amino acids. Trimming at V came to 3 bases and at J to 0 bases, leaving 2 bases not matched to a gene.